These 4 T cell receptor beta chains were all obtained from the same sample, sequenced in a study of shared clonotypes between healthy human individuals. Assay used: immunoSEQ multiplex PCR; TCRdb lists only in-frame clones, some missing. The table lists over a million clones, about 77% of them singletons. The sample taken for sequencing was memory CD4+ T cells sorted from blood. Subset reported: CD45RA-negative fraction. These receptors all stem from a man younger than 35 in good health.

The gene calls are TRBV5-4 and TRBJ2-7; 8 bases fit TRBD2. In germline, CDR1 is SGHNT, CDR2 YYREEE (reference sequence). The V and J ends lost 5 bases and 3 bases, in that order; junction bases with no gene match: 7. The CDR3 runs 14 residues. DNA for the CDR3: TGTGCCAGCAGATATGGACTAGCAAGCTACGAGCAGTACTTC. It translates to CASRYGLASYEQYF.

Remarks on this clone: Only one base separates this from a far larger clonotype, so it likely reflects a read error. V is TRBV11-2 and J is TRBJ1-5; D call uncertain. Germline-derived CDR1 and CDR2 are SGHAT and FQNNGV. This CDR3 region has 14 residues. In DNA, the CDR3 is TGTGCCAGCAGCGTGGGGAGCTCCAATCAGTCCCAGCATTTT. Translating it yields CASSVGSSNQSQHF. The full variable domain, its missing parts supplied by reference TRBV11-2 and TRBJ1-5, is EAGVAQSPRYKIIEKRQSVAFWCNPISGHATLYWYQQILGQGPKLLIQFQNNGVVDDSQLPKDRFSAERLKGVDSTLKIQPAKLEDSAVYLCASSVGSSNQSQHFGDGTRLSIL.

The rearrangement joins TRBV6-6 to TRBJ2-1; 8 nucleotides align to TRBD2. This CDR3 is built from 12 residues. Unmatched junction bases numbered 1, after V lost 4 bases and J lost 8 bases. The germline V gene encodes CDR1 MNHNY and CDR2 SVGAGI (reference sequence). The CDR3 nucleotides are TGTGCCAGCAGTTCGGGACTAGATGAGCAGTTCTTC. This translates into CASSSGLDEQFF.

V gene TRBV29-1 combines with J gene TRBJ2-2, with TRBD1 matching over 7 bases. The CDR3 runs to 15 residues. The junction had 9 bases not matched to a gene; V was cut back by 7 bases and J by 1 base. Germline V CDR1 and CDR2: SQVTM, ANQGSEA. Here the CDR3 DNA reads TGCAGCGCGCACGGACAGGACGTGAACACCGGGGAGCTGTTTTTT. It yields the protein CSAHGQDVNTGELFF.